This TCR beta chain was captured in a study of OX40 agonist ivuxolimab in advanced cancers. Study context: Age averaged about 60 years (range roughly 20 to 90), and roughly 82% were male.

Profiling relied on immunoSEQ multiplex PCR, and the TCRdb table lists in-frame clones only, not all of them. Found here are under 95,000 clones, around nine tenths of them singletons; the top ten hold roughly 0.77%. CDR1 is MDHEN and CDR2 is SYDVKM in the germline V gene. V was shortened by 6 bases and J by 15 bases, with 18 bases between the two germline ends. This CDR3 is 12 amino acids long. Study-level results: On average, CD8+ T cells showed a greater number of expanded clones than CD4+. The study observed clonal expansion of CD4+ and CD8+ blood T cells by week 6 at 0.1 to 3.0 mg/kg.

This clone has a handful of counts. No antigen is known for it. This TCR came from an adult with an advanced solid tumor such as melanoma, head and neck, liver or kidney cancer. The V call is TRBV28, the J call TRBJ2-1; D possibly corresponds to TRBD2 (6 bases). This specimen consisted of CD4+ or CD8+ T cells sorted from blood, obtained in a trial of the OX40 agonist ivuxolimab. The CDR3 is CASSHGTSPRFF. CDR3 nucleotide sequence: TGTGCCAGCAGCCATGGGACTTCCCCGCGGTTCTTC.